The 11 T cell receptor beta chains given below trace back to one sample, sequenced in a study of blood T cell repertoires in COVID-19. Libraries were prepared by immunoSEQ multiplex PCR; TCRdb keeps only in-frame clonotypes and omits some of them. The sample lists roughly 250,000 clones; roughly 84% were seen once. The sample comprised peripheral blood. All receptors derive from a human donor in a cohort sampled during active COVID-19.

The chain recombines TRBV4-3 with TRBJ2-7; TRBD1 agrees at 7 bases. The junction had 4 bases not matched to a gene; V was cut back by 4 bases and J by 1 base. Germline-derived CDR1 and CDR2 are LGHNA and YSLEER. CDR3 length equals 14 residues. CDR3 nucleotides: TGCGCCAGCAGCCTACTACAGGGGTCCTACGAGCAGTACTTC. It is translated as CASSLLQGSYEQYF.

V and J are TRBV15 and TRBJ1-2; D unresolved. The CDR3 extends over 12 amino acids. Trimming took 0 bases from V and 7 from J, leaving 6 bases between them. Germline CDR1 reads LNHNV; CDR2 reads YYDKDF (reference sequence). The DNA for the CDR3 is TGTGCCACCAGCAGAGAAGGAGTTGGCTACACCTTC. This encodes CATSREGVGYTF. The full variable domain, its missing parts supplied by reference TRBV15 and TRBJ1-2, is DAMVIQNPRYQVTQFGKPVTLSCSQTLNHNVMYWYQQKSSQAPKLLFHYYDKDFNNEADTPDNFQSRRPNTSFCFLDIRSPGLGDTAMYLCATSREGVGYTFGSGTRLTVV.

The chain recombines TRBV27 with TRBJ1-4; no clear D. This CDR3 region has 16 residues. The germline V and J ends were trimmed by 1 base and 0 bases, with 9 bases remaining between them. Germline values: CDR1 MNHEY, CDR2 SMNVEV (reference sequence). CDR3 region: CASSLYFGATNEKLFF. The CDR3 nucleotides are TGTGCCAGCAGTTTATACTTCGGTGCAACTAATGAAAAACTGTTTTTT.

The genes are TRBV19 and TRBJ1-5, with TRBD1 as a possible D gene (6 bases). This CDR3 has 16 amino acids. Germline V gene data show CDR1 as LNHDA and CDR2 as SQIVND (reference sequence). V was trimmed by 5 bases and J by 0 bases, leaving 14 bases between them. CDR3 nucleotide sequence: TGTGCCAGTAGTTCTGGACAGACATATAGCAATCAGCCCCAGCATTTT. It codes for CASSSGQTYSNQPQHF.

The chain combines TRBV7-2 with TRBJ1-6, with TRBD1 matching 8 bases. CDR3 length equals 16 residues. Looked up from germline, CDR1 is SGHTA and CDR2 is FQGNSA. V shed 4 bases, J shed 4 bases, and the junction held 6 bases outside the gene matches. The CDR3 here is CASSSGQGGYNSPLHF. The CDR3 DNA sequence: TGTGCCAGCAGCTCCGGACAGGGAGGTTATAATTCACCCCTCCACTTT.

The chain uses TRBV7-6 and TRBJ1-1; TRBD1 agrees at 7 bases. The CDR3 covers 14 residues. The V and J ends lost 4 bases and 10 bases, in that order; junction bases with no gene match: 12. CDR1 SGHVS and CDR2 FNYEAQ come from the germline V gene. The CDR3 nucleotides are TGTGCCAGCAGCTCCGAGGTGGGGACAGAGGGAGCTTTCTTT. Protein sequence: CASSSEVGTEGAFF. The whole variable domain, filled in from reference TRBV7-6 and TRBJ1-1, reads GAGVSQSPRYKVTKRGQDVALRCDPISGHVSLYWYRQALGQGPEFLTYFNYEAQQDKSGLPNDRFSAERPEGSISTLTIQRTEQRDSAMYRCASSSEVGTEGAFFGQGTRLTVV.

The gene calls are TRBV5-1 and TRBJ2-7; no definite D call. This CDR3 is built from 14 residues. Trimming cost V 1 base and J 5 bases, with 13 bases left between them. Germline CDR1 and CDR2: SGHRS and YFSETQ. DNA for the CDR3: TGCGCCAGCAGCTTGTTCCTAGGCGCGGACGAGCAGTACTTC. Its protein is CASSLFLGADEQYF.

The V and J genes are TRBV5-1 and TRBJ2-1; 15 nucleotides align to TRBD2. From germline, CDR1 is SGHRS and CDR2 YFSETQ. V gave up 4 bases and J gave up 6 bases; unmatched junction bases: 2. The CDR3 totals 15 residues. Written as DNA, the CDR3 is TGCGCCAGCAGCCGGACTAGCGGGGGGGCCAATGAGCAGTTCTTC. As protein: CASSRTSGGANEQFF.

The chain carries TRBV27 and TRBJ1-5; 8 bases map to TRBD1. CDR1 is MNHEY and CDR2 is SMNVEV in the germline V gene (reference sequence). The trim removed 5 bases at V and 0 bases at J, leaving 12 bases unmatched. The CDR3 consists of 18 residues. This chain's CDR3 is CASSKRTGPGGSNQPQHF. DNA for the CDR3: TGTGCCAGCAGTAAAAGGACAGGGCCGGGGGGTAGCAATCAGCCCCAGCATTTT.

The chain links TRBV28 to TRBJ1-2, with D possibly matching TRBD1 (5 bases). This CDR3 spans 13 amino acids. The germline V gene has CDR1 MDHEN and CDR2 SYDVKM. Trimming pared 3 bases from V and 8 bases from J, leaving 13 bases between. The CDR3 coding sequence is TGTGCCAGCAGTTTCGTAGGGGTTAGGGGCTACACCTTC. It specifies CASSFVGVRGYTF.

This clone was counted a single time. This sequence joins TRBV2 and TRBJ1-4; weak D call: TRBD1 (5 bases). The germline V gene has CDR1 SNHLY and CDR2 FYNNEI. This CDR3 region has 14 residues. Trimming removed 6 bases at V and 8 bases at J, with 16 bases between. The CDR3 DNA follows: TGTGCCAGCAGCCTCAGGGCACGGGAGGAAAAACTGTTTTTT. Its translation is CASSLRAREEKLFF. The full variable domain, its missing parts supplied by reference TRBV2 and TRBJ1-4, is EPEVTQTPSHQVTQMGQEVILRCVPISNHLYFYWYRQILGQKVEFLVSFYNNEISEKSEIFDDQFSVERPDGSNFTLKIRSTKLEDSAMYFCASSLRAREEKLFFGSGTQLSVL.